In its sample, the clone carrying this T cell receptor (beta chain) was seen a few times. The sample belongs to a study of identical twins. TCRdb re-analysed the 5' RACE reads in MiXCR, keeping a single row per CDR3 protein. The sample carries 700,000 or so distinct CDR3 sequences, roughly 20% recorded once. The sample also formed part of further work on T cells expressing NK-cell markers.

Sequenced material: PBMCs. The receptor was derived from a woman aged 18-29 years in good health.

The CDR3 coding sequence is TGCGCCTCCTTGGGCCCGGATCAAGAGACCCAGTACTTC. It codes for CASLGPDQETQYF. This chain connects TRBV5-1 to TRBJ2-5, with unresolved D. There are 13 residues in the CDR3. The germline gives CDR1 SGHRS, CDR2 YFSETQ. The V end was cut by 10 bases, the J end by 2 bases, with 15 bases between.